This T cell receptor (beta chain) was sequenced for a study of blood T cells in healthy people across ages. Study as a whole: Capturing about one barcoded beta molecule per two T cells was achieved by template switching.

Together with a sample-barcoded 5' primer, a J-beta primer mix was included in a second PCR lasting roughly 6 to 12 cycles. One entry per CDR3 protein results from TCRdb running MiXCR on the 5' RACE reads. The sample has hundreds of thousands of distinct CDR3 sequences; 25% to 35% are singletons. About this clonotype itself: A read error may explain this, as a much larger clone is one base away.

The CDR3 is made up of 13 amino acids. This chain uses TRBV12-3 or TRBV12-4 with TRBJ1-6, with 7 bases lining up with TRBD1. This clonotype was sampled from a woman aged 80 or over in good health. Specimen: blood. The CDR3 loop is CASRDSRNSPPHF. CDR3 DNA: TGTGCCAGTAGGGACAGCCGTAATTCACCCCCCCACTTT.